The rows below give T cell receptor beta chains drawn from one sample of a study of blood T cells in healthy people across ages. TCRdb fed the 5' RACE reads into MiXCR, producing one record per CDR3 protein. The sample has 1.4 million or so distinct CDR3 sequences; 35% to 45% are singletons. Specimen: blood. The receptors were gathered from a woman aged 18 to 35 in good health. The CDR3 runs from the conserved cysteine through the conserved F or W. A D gene is named only where the DNA matches it firmly. Clone size, where shown, is once, few, many, or a class for clones that have expanded.

V	length	J	D	size	DNA	CDR3
TRBV12-3/TRBV12-4	13	TRBJ2-7	NA	NA	TGTGCCAGCAGTTGCGGACCCCTATACGAGCAGTACTTC	CASSCGPLYEQYF
TRBV29-1	16	TRBJ2-1	TRBD2	NA	TGCAGCGTTGATGGGGGGACTAGCGGGAGATACGATGAGCAGTTCTTC	CSVDGGTSGRYDEQFF
TRBV6-6	12	TRBJ1-1	TRBD1	NA	TGTGCCAGCAGTTACCGACAGGGAGGGGCTTTCTTT	CASSYRQGGAFF
TRBV2	15	TRBJ2-7	NA	NA	TGTGCCAGCAGGGAAACAACCGGGACCTCCTACGAGCAGTACTTC	CASRETTGTSYEQYF
TRBV4-2	15	TRBJ1-4	TRBD1	NA	TGTGCCAGCAGCCAAAGTACAGGGGTGTATGAAAAACTGTTTTTT	CASSQSTGVYEKLFF
TRBV6-6	17	TRBJ2-1	NA	NA	TGTGCCACCACAAGGGGGGCCGGACGAAGCTCCTACAATGAGCAGTTCTTC	CATTRGAGRSSYNEQFF
TRBV20-1	14	TRBJ1-2	NA	NA	TGCAGTGCTAAAGATAGGAGGGGTAACTATGGCTACACCTTC	CSAKDRRGNYGYTF
TRBV7-9	19	TRBJ2-3	TRBD2	NA	TGTGCCAGCAGCTCTACTTACCTAGCGGGGCTATCTTCCACAGATACGCAGTATTTT	CASSSTYLAGLSSTDTQYF
TRBV5-1	15	TRBJ2-3	NA	NA	TGCGCCAGCAGCTTGGTGTCAGTTACCACAGATACGCAGTATTTT	CASSLVSVTTDTQYF
TRBV25-1	17	TRBJ2-6	TRBD1	few	TGTGCCAGCAGTTTGCCAGGGGGCTCCTCTGGGGCCAACGTCCTGACTTTC	CASSLPGGSSGANVLTF
TRBV20-1	14	TRBJ2-1	NA	NA	TGCAGTGCTAGACGGGAACGTGAGTGGAATGAGCAGTTCTTC	CSARREREWNEQFF
TRBV7-6	14	TRBJ2-3	NA	NA	TGTGCCAGCAGCCCCGGGGTGGGCACAGATACGCAGTATTTT	CASSPGVGTDTQYF
TRBV9	13	TRBJ2-3	NA	NA	TGTGCCAGCAGCGTAGACCAGGCTTGGACGCAGTATTTT	CASSVDQAWTQYF
TRBV11-2	14	TRBJ2-4	NA	NA	TGTGCCAGCAGCTCCACCGCGGGGTTCCACAAGCAGTACTTC	CASSSTAGFHKQYF
TRBV7-2	14	TRBJ2-2	TRBD1	NA	TGTGCCAGCAGGACGACAGGGGGAACCGGGGAGCTGTTTTTT	CASRTTGGTGELFF
TRBV4-3	16	TRBJ2-1	TRBD1	NA	TGCGCCAGCAGCCAAGGGACAGGGGCGGCCTACAATGAGCAGTTCTTC	CASSQGTGAAYNEQFF
TRBV15	15	TRBJ1-2	TRBD1	few	TGTGCCACCAGCAGGGACAGGGGGTCTACAGCCGGCTACACCTTC	CATSRDRGSTAGYTF
TRBV20-1	15	TRBJ2-1	TRBD2	NA	TGCAGTGCTCCGGGACTAGCGGACCCCTACAATGAGCAGTTCTTC	CSAPGLADPYNEQFF
TRBV4-3	16	TRBJ1-1	TRBD1	NA	TGCGCCAGCAGCCAAGATCACCAGGGGGTGGGAACTGAAGCTTTCTTT	CASSQDHQGVGTEAFF
TRBV6-6	15	TRBJ2-7	TRBD1	once	TGTGCCAGCAGTTACTCGGGGCAGGGGGCGGACGAGCAGTACTTC	CASSYSGQGADEQYF
TRBV11-2	17	TRBJ2-1	TRBD2	few	TGTGCCAGCAGCTCACAATTTAGCGGGAGGGCCGACAATGAGCAGTTCTTC	CASSSQFSGRADNEQFF